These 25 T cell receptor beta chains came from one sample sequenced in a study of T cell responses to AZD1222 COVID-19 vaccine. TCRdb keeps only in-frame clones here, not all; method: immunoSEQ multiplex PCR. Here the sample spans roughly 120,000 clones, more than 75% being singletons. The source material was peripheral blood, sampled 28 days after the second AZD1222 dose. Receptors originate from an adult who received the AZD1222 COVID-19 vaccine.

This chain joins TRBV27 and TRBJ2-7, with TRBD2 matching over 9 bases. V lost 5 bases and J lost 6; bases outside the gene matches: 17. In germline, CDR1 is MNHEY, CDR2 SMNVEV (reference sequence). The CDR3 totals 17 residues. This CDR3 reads CASSPTGASGRYSEQYF. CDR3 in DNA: TGTGCCAGCAGTCCTACAGGGGCGAGCGGGAGGTATAGCGAGCAGTACTTC.

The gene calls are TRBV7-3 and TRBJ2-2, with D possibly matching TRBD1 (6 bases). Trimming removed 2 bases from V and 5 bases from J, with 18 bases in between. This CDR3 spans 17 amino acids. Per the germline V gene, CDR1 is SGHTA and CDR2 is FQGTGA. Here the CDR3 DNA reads TGTGCCAGCAGCTTACCTCGGGACACCCGGAGTACCGGGGAGCTGTTTTTT. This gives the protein CASSLPRDTRSTGELFF.

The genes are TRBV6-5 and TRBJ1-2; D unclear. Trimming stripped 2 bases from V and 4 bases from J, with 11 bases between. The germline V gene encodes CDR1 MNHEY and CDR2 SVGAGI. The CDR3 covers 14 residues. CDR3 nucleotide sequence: TGTGCCAGCAGTTACCGTGGCAGAACCTATGGCTACACCTTC. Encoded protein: CASSYRGRTYGYTF.

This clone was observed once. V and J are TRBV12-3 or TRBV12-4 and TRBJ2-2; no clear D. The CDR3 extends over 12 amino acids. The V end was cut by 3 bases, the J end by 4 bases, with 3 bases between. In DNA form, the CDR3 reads TGTGCCAGCAGTTTGCTCACCGGGGAGCTGTTTTTT. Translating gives CASSLLTGELFF.

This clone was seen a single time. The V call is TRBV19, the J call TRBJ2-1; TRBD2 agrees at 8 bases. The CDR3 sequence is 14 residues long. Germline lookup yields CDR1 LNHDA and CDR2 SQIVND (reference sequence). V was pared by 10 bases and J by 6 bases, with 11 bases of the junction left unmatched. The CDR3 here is CAIKLAEGGNEQFF. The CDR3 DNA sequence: TGTGCCATTAAACTAGCGGAAGGTGGCAATGAGCAGTTCTTC.

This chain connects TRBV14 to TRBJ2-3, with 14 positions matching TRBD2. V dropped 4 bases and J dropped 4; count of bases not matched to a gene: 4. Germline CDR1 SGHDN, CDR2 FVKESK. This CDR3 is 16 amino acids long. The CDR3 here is CASSPGLAGVPDTQYF. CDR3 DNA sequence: TGTGCCAGCAGCCCGGGACTAGCGGGAGTTCCAGATACGCAGTATTTT. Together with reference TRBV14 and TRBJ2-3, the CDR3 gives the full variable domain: EAGVTQFPSHSVIEKGQTVTLRCDPISGHDNLYWYRRVMGKEIKFLLHFVKESKQDESGMPNNRFLAERTGGTYSTLKVQPAELEDSGVYFCASSPGLAGVPDTQYFGPGTRLTVL.

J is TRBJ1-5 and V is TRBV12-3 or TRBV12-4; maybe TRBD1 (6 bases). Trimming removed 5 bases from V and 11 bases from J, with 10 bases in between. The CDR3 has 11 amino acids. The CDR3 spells CASSTGSAQHF. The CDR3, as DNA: TGTGCCAGCAGTACAGGGTCAGCCCAGCATTTT.

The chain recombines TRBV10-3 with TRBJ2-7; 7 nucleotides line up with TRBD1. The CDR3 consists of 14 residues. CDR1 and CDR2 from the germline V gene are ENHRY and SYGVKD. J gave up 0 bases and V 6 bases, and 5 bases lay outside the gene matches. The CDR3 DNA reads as TGTGCCATCAGCGAAGACAGGGACTCCTACGAGCAGTACTTC. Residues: CAISEDRDSYEQYF.

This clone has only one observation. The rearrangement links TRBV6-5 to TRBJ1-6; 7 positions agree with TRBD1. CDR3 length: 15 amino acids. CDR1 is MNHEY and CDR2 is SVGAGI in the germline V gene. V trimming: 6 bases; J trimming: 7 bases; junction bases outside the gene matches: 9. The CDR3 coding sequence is TGTGCCAGCAGCCGAACGGGACAGAACAATTCACCCCTCCACTTT. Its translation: CASSRTGQNNSPLHF.

The CDR3 loop is CASSPPPLGAPTEAFF. The CDR3 DNA follows: TGTGCCAGCTCACCACCTCCCCTGGGGGCGCCCACTGAAGCTTTCTTT. The V and J genes are TRBV18 and TRBJ1-1, with D tentatively TRBD1 (6 bases). CDR3 length: 16 amino acids. CDR1 and CDR2 from the germline V gene are KGHSH and LQKENI. V dropped 0 bases and J dropped 4 bases, with 15 bases sitting between them. The full variable domain, its missing parts supplied by reference TRBV18 and TRBJ1-1, is NAGVMQNPRHLVRRRGQEARLRCSPMKGHSHVYWYRQLPEEGLKFMVYLQKENIIDESGMPKERFSAEFPKEGPSILRIQQVVRGDSAAYFCASSPPPLGAPTEAFFGQGTRLTVV.

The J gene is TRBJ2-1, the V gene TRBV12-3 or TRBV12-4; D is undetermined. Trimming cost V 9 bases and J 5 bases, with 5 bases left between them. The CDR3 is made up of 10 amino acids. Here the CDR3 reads CASGNNEQFF. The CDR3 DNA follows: TGTGCCAGTGGGAACAATGAGCAGTTCTTC.

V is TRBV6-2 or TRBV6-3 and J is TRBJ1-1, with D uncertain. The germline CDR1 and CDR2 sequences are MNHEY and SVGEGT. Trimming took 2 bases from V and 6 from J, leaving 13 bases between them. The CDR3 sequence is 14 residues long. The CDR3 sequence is CASSYAVGAAEAFF. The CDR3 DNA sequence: TGTGCCAGCAGTTACGCGGTGGGAGCCGCTGAAGCTTTCTTT.

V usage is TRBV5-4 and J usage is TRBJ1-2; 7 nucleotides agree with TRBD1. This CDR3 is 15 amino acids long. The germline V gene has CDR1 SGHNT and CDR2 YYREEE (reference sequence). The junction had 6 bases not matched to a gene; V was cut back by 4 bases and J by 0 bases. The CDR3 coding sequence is TGTGCCAGCAGCCCCCCAGGGGGGACTAACTATGGCTACACCTTC. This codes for CASSPPGGTNYGYTF.

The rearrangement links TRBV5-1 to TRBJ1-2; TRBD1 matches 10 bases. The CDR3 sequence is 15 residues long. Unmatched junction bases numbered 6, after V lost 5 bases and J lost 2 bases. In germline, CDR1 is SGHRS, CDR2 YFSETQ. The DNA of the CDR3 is TGCGCCAGCAGTACTGGGGGACAGGGGAACTATGGCTACACCTTC. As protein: CASSTGGQGNYGYTF. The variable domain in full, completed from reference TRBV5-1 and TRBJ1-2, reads KAGVTQTPRYLIKTRGQQVTLSCSPISGHRSVSWYQQTPGQGLQFLFEYFSETQRNKGNFPGRFSGRQFSNSRSEMNVSTLELGDSALYLCASSTGGQGNYGYTFGSGTRLTVV.

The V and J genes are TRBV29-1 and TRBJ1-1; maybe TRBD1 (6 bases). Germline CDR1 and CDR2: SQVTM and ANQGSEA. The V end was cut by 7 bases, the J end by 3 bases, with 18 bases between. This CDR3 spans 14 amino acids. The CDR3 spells CSATKTGNYTEAFF. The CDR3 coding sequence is TGCAGCGCAACCAAAACAGGGAACTACACTGAAGCTTTCTTT. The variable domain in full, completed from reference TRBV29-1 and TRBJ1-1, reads SAVISQKPSRDICQRGTSLTIQCQVDSQVTMMFWYRQQPGQSLTLIATANQGSEATYESGFVIDKFPISRPNLTFSTLTVSNMSPEDSSIYLCSATKTGNYTEAFFGQGTRLTVV.

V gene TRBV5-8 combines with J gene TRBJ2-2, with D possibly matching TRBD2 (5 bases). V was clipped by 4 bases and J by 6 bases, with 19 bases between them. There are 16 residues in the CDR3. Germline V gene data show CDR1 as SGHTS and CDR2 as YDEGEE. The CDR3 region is CASSPGLTDSPGELFF. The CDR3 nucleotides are TGTGCCAGCAGCCCCGGACTGACCGACTCTCCCGGGGAGCTGTTTTTT.

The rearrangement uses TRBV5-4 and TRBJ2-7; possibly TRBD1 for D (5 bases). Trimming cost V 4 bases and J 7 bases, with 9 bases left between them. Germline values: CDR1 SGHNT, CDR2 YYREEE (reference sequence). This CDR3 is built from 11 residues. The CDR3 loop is CASSTHREQYF. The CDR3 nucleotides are TGTGCCAGCAGCACTCACAGGGAGCAGTACTTC.

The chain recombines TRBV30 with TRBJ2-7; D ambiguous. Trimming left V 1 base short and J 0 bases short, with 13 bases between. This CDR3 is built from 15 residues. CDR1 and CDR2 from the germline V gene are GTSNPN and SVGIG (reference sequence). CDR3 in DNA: TGTGCCTGGAGTGATTGGCAGGCTCCCTCCTACGAGCAGTACTTC. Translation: CAWSDWQAPSYEQYF.

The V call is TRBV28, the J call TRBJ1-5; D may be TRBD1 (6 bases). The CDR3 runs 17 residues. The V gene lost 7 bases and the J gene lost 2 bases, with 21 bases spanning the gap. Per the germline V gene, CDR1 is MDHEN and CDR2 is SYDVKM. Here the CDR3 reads CASNNRDGGVGNQPQHF. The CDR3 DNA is TGTGCCAGCAACAACAGGGATGGAGGCGTCGGCAATCAGCCCCAGCATTTT.

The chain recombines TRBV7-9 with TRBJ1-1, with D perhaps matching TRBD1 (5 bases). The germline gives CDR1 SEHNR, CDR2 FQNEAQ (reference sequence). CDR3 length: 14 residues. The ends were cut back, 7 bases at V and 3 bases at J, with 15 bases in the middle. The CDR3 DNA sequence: TGTGCCAGCAAGAAGGGGCGCGAGGACACTGAAGCTTTCTTT. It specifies CASKKGREDTEAFF.

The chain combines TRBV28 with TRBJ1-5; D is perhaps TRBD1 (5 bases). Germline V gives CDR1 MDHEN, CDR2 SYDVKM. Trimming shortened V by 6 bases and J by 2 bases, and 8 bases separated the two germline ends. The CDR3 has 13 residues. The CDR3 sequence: CASRIQGNQPQHF. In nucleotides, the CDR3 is TGTGCCAGCAGGATACAGGGCAATCAGCCCCAGCATTTT.

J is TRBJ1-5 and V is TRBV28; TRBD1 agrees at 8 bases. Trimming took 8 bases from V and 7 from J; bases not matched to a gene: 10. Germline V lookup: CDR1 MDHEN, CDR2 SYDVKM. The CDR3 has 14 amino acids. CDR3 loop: CASRTGPTRQPQHF. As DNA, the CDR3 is TGTGCCAGCCGGACAGGGCCCACAAGACAGCCCCAGCATTTT.

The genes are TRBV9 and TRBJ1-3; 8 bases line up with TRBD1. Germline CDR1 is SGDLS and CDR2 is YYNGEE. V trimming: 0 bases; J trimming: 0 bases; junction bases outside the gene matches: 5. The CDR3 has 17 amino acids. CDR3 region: CASSVGGDRISGNTIYF. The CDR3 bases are TGTGCCAGCAGCGTAGGGGGGGACAGGATCTCTGGAAACACCATATATTTT.

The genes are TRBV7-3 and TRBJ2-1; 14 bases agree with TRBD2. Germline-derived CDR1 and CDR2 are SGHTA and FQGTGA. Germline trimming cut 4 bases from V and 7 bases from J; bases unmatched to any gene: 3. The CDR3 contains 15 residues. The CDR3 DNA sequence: TGTGCCAGCAGCTCCGGACTAGCGGGGGGAAATGAGCAGTTCTTC. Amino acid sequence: CASSSGLAGGNEQFF.

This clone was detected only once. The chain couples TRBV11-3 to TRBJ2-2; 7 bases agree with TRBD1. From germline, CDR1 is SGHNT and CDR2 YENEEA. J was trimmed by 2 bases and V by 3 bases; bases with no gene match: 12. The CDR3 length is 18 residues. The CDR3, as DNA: TGTGCCAGCAGCTTGGAGGACAGGTGGAGAGAAAACACCGGGGAGCTGTTTTTT. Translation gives CASSLEDRWRENTGELFF.